These T cell receptor beta chains were read from a single sample in a study of shared clonotypes between healthy human individuals. Assay used: immunoSEQ multiplex PCR; TCRdb lists only in-frame clones, some missing. Found here are hundreds of thousands of clones, less than 80% of them singletons; the top ten hold around 2%. The specimen was memory CD4+ T cells sorted from blood. These receptors all come from a woman in her 30s in good health. CDR3s include the opening cysteine and the closing phenylalanine or tryptophan. A D gene is named only where the DNA matches it firmly. Clone size appears in some rows only: once, few, many, or a class for an expanded clone.

D: .
size: .
J: TRBJ2-1
V: TRBV27
DNA: TGTGCCAGCAGCCTACGGAGACAGGCCGGTACATACAATGAGCAGTTCTTC
CDR3: CASSLRRQAGTYNEQFF

D: TRBD1
size: once
J: TRBJ2-7
V: TRBV7-9
DNA: TGTGCCAGCAGTTCAACCACAGGGGCCGAGCAGTACTTC
CDR3: CASSSTTGAEQYF

D: TRBD2
size: .
J: TRBJ2-3
V: TRBV6-1
DNA: TGTGCCAGCAGTGAACTAGCGGGACCGGATACGCAGTATTTT
CDR3: CASSELAGPDTQYF

D: .
size: .
J: TRBJ2-7
V: TRBV7-8
DNA: TGTGCCAGCAGCTCCCATAGAAGGCGTCACTACGAGCAGTACTTC
CDR3: CASSSHRRRHYEQYF

D: .
size: .
J: TRBJ1-4
V: TRBV4-1
DNA: TGCGCCAGCAGCCAAGACTGGGGTGGAAAACTGTTTTTT
CDR3: CASSQDWGGKLFF

D: .
size: .
J: TRBJ1-5
V: TRBV19
DNA: TGTGCCAGTAGTAACCCCGGGGCGAGCAATCAGCCCCAGCATTTT
CDR3: CASSNPGASNQPQHF

D: .
size: .
J: TRBJ1-2
V: TRBV5-6
DNA: TGTGCCAGCAGATGGGCCCGTTTCCCTACGGATGGCTACACCTTC
CDR3: CASRWARFPTDGYTF

D: TRBD1
size: .
J: TRBJ2-7
V: TRBV6-1
DNA: TGTGCCAGCAGTGAAAGGGGGCCGGTGGAAAAGCAGTACTTC
CDR3: CASSERGPVEKQYF

D: .
size: .
J: TRBJ1-2
V: TRBV7-9
DNA: TGTGCCAGCAGCCTTAAGCCGGACCTTAAATACTATGGCTACACCTTC
CDR3: CASSLKPDLKYYGYTF

D: TRBD2
size: .
J: TRBJ2-7
V: TRBV7-2
DNA: TGTGCCAGCAGCCTAGCGGGAAACTACGAGCAGTACTTC
CDR3: CASSLAGNYEQYF

D: TRBD2
size: few
J: TRBJ2-1
V: TRBV7-3
DNA: TGTGCCAGCAGCTTCGTGGGGACGGGAGGCGGGAATGAGCAGTTCTTC
CDR3: CASSFVGTGGGNEQFF

D: TRBD2
size: .
J: TRBJ2-7
V: TRBV2
DNA: TGTGCCAGCAGTGAATCGGTGACTAGCGGGAGGACGGTCGAGCAGTACTTC
CDR3: CASSESVTSGRTVEQYF

D: .
size: many
J: TRBJ1-2
V: TRBV12-5
DNA: TGTGCTAGTGGTACCCTCTTGGGGGGCTACACCTTC
CDR3: CASGTLLGGYTF

D: .
size: .
J: TRBJ2-1
V: TRBV28
DNA: TGTGCCAGCAGTCCCCCGGTGAGCTCCTACAATGAGCAGTTCTTC
CDR3: CASSPPVSSYNEQFF

D: .
size: few
J: TRBJ2-5
V: TRBV7-6
DNA: TGTGCCAGCAGCTTTCACCACCGGGACGGCTCGAGGACCCAGTACTTC
CDR3: CASSFHHRDGSRTQYF

D: .
size: few
J: TRBJ1-3
V: TRBV2
DNA: TGTGCCAGTCTTTTGGACCAGGGAAACACCATATATTTT
CDR3: CASLLDQGNTIYF

D: .
size: .
J: TRBJ2-7
V: TRBV6-1
DNA: TGTGCCAGCAGTGGTGTCGGCGGTACCATTGTCTACGAGCAGTACTTC
CDR3: CASSGVGGTIVYEQYF

D: .
size: few
J: TRBJ1-2
V: TRBV10-1
DNA: TGCGCCAGCAGTGAGTCGCTCGGCTATGGCTACACCTTC
CDR3: CASSESLGYGYTF

D: .
size: .
J: TRBJ2-5
V: TRBV5-1
DNA: TGCGCCAGCAGCTTGAGGGCGGAGCAAGAGACCCAGTACTTC
CDR3: CASSLRAEQETQYF

D: .
size: .
J: TRBJ1-2
V: TRBV2
DNA: TGTGCCAGCAGTGACGTCGGACTCAACTATGGCTACACCTTC
CDR3: CASSDVGLNYGYTF

D: .
size: .
J: TRBJ1-2
V: TRBV7-9
DNA: .
CDR3: CASSLEVAVGSDTF

D: .
size: .
J: TRBJ1-2
V: TRBV19
DNA: TGTGCCAGTAGTATAGGCGGAACTAACTATGGCTACACCTTC
CDR3: CASSIGGTNYGYTF

D: .
size: .
J: TRBJ1-2
V: TRBV19
DNA: TGTGCCAGTAGTAGAACCGTCGGGGGAAACTATGGCTACACCTTC
CDR3: CASSRTVGGNYGYTF

D: .
size: .
J: TRBJ2-1
V: TRBV7-9
DNA: TGTGCCAGCAGCGGGTGGGACGCCAATGAGCAGTTCTTC
CDR3: CASSGWDANEQFF

D: .
size: .
J: TRBJ2-1
V: TRBV27
DNA: TGTGCCAGCAGTTACGGGGACCGCCCCTACAATGAGCAGTTCTTC
CDR3: CASSYGDRPYNEQFF

D: .
size: .
J: TRBJ2-3
V: TRBV5-1
DNA: TGCGCCAGCAGCTTAGGGATCCAGGTCAGCACAGATACGCAGTATTTT
CDR3: CASSLGIQVSTDTQYF

D: TRBD2
size: .
J: TRBJ2-5
V: TRBV14
DNA: TGTGCCAGCAGCCTCACTAGCGGGGGAGAGACCCAGTACTTC
CDR3: CASSLTSGGETQYF

D: .
size: .
J: TRBJ2-5
V: TRBV2
DNA: TGTGCCAGCGCCTCGGGAGAAGAGACCCAGTACTTC
CDR3: CASASGEETQYF

D: TRBD1
size: .
J: TRBJ1-4
V: TRBV19
DNA: TGTGCCAGTAGTACCGGGACAGGCGAAAAACTGTTTTTT
CDR3: CASSTGTGEKLFF

D: .
size: .
J: TRBJ2-1
V: TRBV9
DNA: TGTGCCAGCAGCGTAGGTTCTGGATACAATGAGCAGTTCTTC
CDR3: CASSVGSGYNEQFF

D: .
size: .
J: TRBJ2-5
V: TRBV23-1
DNA: TGCGCCAGCAGTGAAGTTACAGGGATCCGGGAGACCCAGTACTTC
CDR3: CASSEVTGIRETQYF

D: TRBD1
size: .
J: TRBJ1-2
V: TRBV7-2
DNA: TGTGCCAGCAGCTTTGTTTGGACAGGGAACTATGGCTACACCTTC
CDR3: CASSFVWTGNYGYTF

D: .
size: many
J: TRBJ2-7
V: TRBV5-5
DNA: TGTGCCAGCGGATTGGCGACGGATCCCTCCTACGAGCAGTACTTC
CDR3: CASGLATDPSYEQYF

D: .
size: few
J: TRBJ1-4
V: TRBV2
DNA: TGTGCCAGCAGTGAACAGCTAAATGAAAAACTGTTTTTT
CDR3: CASSEQLNEKLFF

D: .
size: many
J: TRBJ1-2
V: TRBV19
DNA: TGTGCCAGTACTCGGGACCCGAGCGGGAACTATGGCTACACCTTC
CDR3: CASTRDPSGNYGYTF

D: TRBD1
size: .
J: TRBJ1-5
V: TRBV27
DNA: TGTGCCAGCAGTTTAACGGGACAGGGAGACAATCAGCCCCAGCATTTT
CDR3: CASSLTGQGDNQPQHF

D: TRBD2
size: .
J: TRBJ2-1
V: TRBV6-6
DNA: TGTGCCAGCAGTCGGGAGGGAGGCTACAATGAGCAGTTCTTC
CDR3: CASSREGGYNEQFF

D: .
size: .
J: TRBJ1-1
V: TRBV10-3
DNA: TGTGCCATCAGTGAGTCGGCGGGGAACACTGAAGCTTTCTTT
CDR3: CAISESAGNTEAFF

D: .
size: .
J: TRBJ2-2
V: TRBV28
DNA: TGTGCCAGCCTTTACAGCGGCAACACCGGGGAGCTGTTTTTT
CDR3: CASLYSGNTGELFF

D: .
size: .
J: TRBJ2-7
V: TRBV6-5
DNA: TGTGCCAGCAGTCGGGACTCCTTTTACGAGCAGTACTTC
CDR3: CASSRDSFYEQYF

D: .
size: .
J: TRBJ1-2
V: TRBV28
DNA: TGTGCCAGCAGTTTACGAGGGGCCTATGGCTACACCTTC
CDR3: CASSLRGAYGYTF

D: TRBD1
size: .
J: TRBJ1-2
V: TRBV29-1
DNA: TGCAGCGTTGAATTCCGGCAGGGGGCGGAGGGCTACACCTTC
CDR3: CSVEFRQGAEGYTF

D: .
size: .
J: TRBJ1-5
V: TRBV6-1
DNA: TGTGCCAGCAGTCTTATGACAGGCAATCAGCCCCAGCATTTT
CDR3: CASSLMTGNQPQHF

D: TRBD1
size: .
J: TRBJ2-1
V: TRBV4-1
DNA: TGCGCCAGCAGCCGGCCCGACAGGGCCCCCTACAATGAGCAGTTCTTC
CDR3: CASSRPDRAPYNEQFF

D: TRBD2
size: .
J: TRBJ2-3
V: TRBV5-6
DNA: TGTGCCAGCAGTCGGACTAGCGGGAGTGGAGCAGATACGCAGTATTTT
CDR3: CASSRTSGSGADTQYF

D: .
size: .
J: TRBJ2-2
V: TRBV28
DNA: TGTGCCAGCAGTAACACAGGACTACTGAACACCGGGGAGCTGTTTTTT
CDR3: CASSNTGLLNTGELFF

D: .
size: few
J: TRBJ2-5
V: TRBV25-1
DNA: TGTGCCAGCAGTGAAACAGGGAGACAAGAGACCCAGTACTTC
CDR3: CASSETGRQETQYF

D: TRBD2
size: .
J: TRBJ2-3
V: TRBV7-8
DNA: TGTGCCAGCAGCTTAGAGACTAGCGGGGCCCATGTTTTT
CDR3: CASSLETSGAHVF

D: TRBD1
size: .
J: TRBJ1-2
V: TRBV2
DNA: TGTGCCAGCAGTGGTTTCCGGGACAGGGATGGCTACACCTTC
CDR3: CASSGFRDRDGYTF

D: .
size: .
J: TRBJ2-3
V: TRBV5-5
DNA: TGTGCCAGCAGCCCCTGGGACCCTCGCACAGATACGCAGTATTTT
CDR3: CASSPWDPRTDTQYF